This T cell receptor (beta chain) was recovered during a study of cytomegalovirus exposure and HLA in healthy donors. The study's findings and limits: Later, an analysis found that common viral pathogens appeared to be linked with several of the most significant clusters. A later analysis linked a missense DCLRE1C variant to TCR beta V- and J-gene trimming.

In the PCR, 60 Vbeta and 13 Jbeta primers were used. Assay used: immunoSEQ multiplex PCR; TCRdb lists only in-frame clones, some missing. The table has around 130,000 clones, over 60% seen once; the top ten hold approximately 5.5%. Germline V lookup: CDR1 MNHNS, CDR2 SASEGT. V was clipped by 2 bases and J by 8 bases, with 12 bases between them. CDR3 length: 13 amino acids. Only one count was recorded for this clone. Its antigen is undetermined. The chain is built from TRBV6-1 and TRBJ1-1; D is uncertain. The origin of this receptor is a man younger than 35 in good health and CMV-seropositive. The sequenced sample consisted of PBMCs. The CDR3 loop reads CASSEPGPTEAFF. CDR3 coding DNA: TGTGCCAGCAGTGAACCCGGTCCTACGGAAGCTTTCTTT.